Many counts were recorded for the clone carrying this T cell receptor beta chain. Antigen unknown. These data come from a study of T cells in Graves' hyperthyroidism and ophthalmopathy. Points from the study as a whole: The model made its ophthalmopathy prediction, and onset followed a median 6.5 months later. Among clonotypes expanded in thyroid above 0.001, most were also found in blood.

Those with hyperthyroidism were 18 to 65 years old, newly diagnosed, and ill for under 2 months. Template material for amplifying TCR beta CDR3 regions consisted of RNA transcripts. Using the HTBI primer set, a first-round RT-PCR was run on the TCR CDR3. Using its own MiXCR run on the multiplex PCR reads, TCRdb lists one record per CDR3 protein. This repertoire shows around 350,000 distinct CDR3 sequences, under 20% found once; its top ten account for about 4%. The specimen was blood. The source is a woman aged 18-35 years with Graves' hyperthyroidism.

The CDR3 DNA reads as TGCAGTGCTAGAATAGCGGGGGCCATCTCCTACGAGCAGTACTTC. Its translation is CSARIAGAISYEQYF. J is TRBJ2-7 and V is TRBV20-1; 9 nucleotides line up with TRBD2. This CDR3 contains 15 residues. J gave up 0 bases and V 2 bases, and 5 bases lay outside the gene matches. Germline CDR1 is DFQATT and CDR2 is SNEGSKA (reference sequence).